The clone carrying this T cell receptor beta chain has a handful of counts. The antigen is unknown. This sample was included in a study of beta chain features in type 1 diabetes. Study outcomes and limitations: Equally in patients and controls, shorter templates might have been favored by PCR.

Germline V lookup: CDR1 SGHVS, CDR2 FNYEAQ. The CDR3 loop spans 15 amino acids. J lost 5 bases, V lost 1 base, and 7 bases had no gene match. Sequenced material consisted of expressed TCRB transcripts (all of the isolated RNA was reverse transcribed). Assay used: immunoSEQ multiplex PCR; TCRdb lists only in-frame clones, some missing. Of 860,000 or so clones listed, under 20% are singletons. This TCR came from a woman between 18 and 29 years old in good health. Material for sequencing was naive CD4+ T cells from blood. The chain uses TRBV7-6 and TRBJ2-7; TRBD1 aligns across 8 bases. CDR3 protein: CASSLGQGARDEQYF. In DNA form, the CDR3 reads TGTGCCAGCAGCTTAGGCCAGGGGGCGAGGGACGAGCAGTACTTC.